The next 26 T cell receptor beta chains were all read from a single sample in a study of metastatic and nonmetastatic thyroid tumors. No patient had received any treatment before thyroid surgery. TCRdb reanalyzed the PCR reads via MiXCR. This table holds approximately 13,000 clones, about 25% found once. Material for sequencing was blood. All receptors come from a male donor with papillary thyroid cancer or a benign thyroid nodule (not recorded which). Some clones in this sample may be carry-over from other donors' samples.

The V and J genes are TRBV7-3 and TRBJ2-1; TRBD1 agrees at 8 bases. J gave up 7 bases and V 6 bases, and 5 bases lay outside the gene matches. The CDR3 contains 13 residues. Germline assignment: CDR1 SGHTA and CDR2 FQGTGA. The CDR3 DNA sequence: TGTGCCAGCAGGACAGGGGACGGGAATGAGCAGTTCTTC. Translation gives CASRTGDGNEQFF. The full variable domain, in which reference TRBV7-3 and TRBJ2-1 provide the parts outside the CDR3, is GAGVSQTPSNKVTEKGKYVELRCDPISGHTALYWYRQSLGQGPEFLIYFQGTGAADDSGLPNDRFFAVRPEGSVSTLKIQRTERGDSAVYLCASRTGDGNEQFFGPGTRLTVL.

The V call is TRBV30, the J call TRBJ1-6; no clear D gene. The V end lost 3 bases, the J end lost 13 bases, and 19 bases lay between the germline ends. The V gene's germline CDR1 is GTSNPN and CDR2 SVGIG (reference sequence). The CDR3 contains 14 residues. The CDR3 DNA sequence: TGTGCCTGGAGCGGTTCGCGAGGTGAAGAGCCCCTCCACTTT. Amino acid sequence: CAWSGSRGEEPLHF.

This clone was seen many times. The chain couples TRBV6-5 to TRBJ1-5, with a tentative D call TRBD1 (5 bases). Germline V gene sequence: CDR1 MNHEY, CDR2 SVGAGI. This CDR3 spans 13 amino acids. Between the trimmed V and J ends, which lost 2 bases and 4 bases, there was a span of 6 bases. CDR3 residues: CASSYRGNQPQHF. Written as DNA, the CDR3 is TGTGCCAGCAGTTACAGGGGAAATCAGCCCCAGCATTTT.

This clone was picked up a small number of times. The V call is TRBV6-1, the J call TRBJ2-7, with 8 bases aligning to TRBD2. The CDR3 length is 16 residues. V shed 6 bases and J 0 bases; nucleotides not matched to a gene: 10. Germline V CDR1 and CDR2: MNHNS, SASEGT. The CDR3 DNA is TGTGCCAGCAGGCTAGCGGGTGGAACGACCTCCTACGAGCAGTACTTC. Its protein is CASRLAGGTTSYEQYF.

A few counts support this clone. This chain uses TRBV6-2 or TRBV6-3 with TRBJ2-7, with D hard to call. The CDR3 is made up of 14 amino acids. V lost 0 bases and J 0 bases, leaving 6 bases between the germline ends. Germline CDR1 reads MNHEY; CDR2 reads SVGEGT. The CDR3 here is CASSYSPDSYEQYF. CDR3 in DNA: TGTGCCAGCAGTTACTCTCCTGACTCCTACGAGCAGTACTTC.

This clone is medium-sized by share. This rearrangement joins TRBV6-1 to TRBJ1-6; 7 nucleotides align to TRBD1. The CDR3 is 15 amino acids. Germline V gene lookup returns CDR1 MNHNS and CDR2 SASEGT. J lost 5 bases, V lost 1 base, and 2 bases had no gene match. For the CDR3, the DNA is TGTGCCAGCAGTGAAGGACAGGGAGATAATTCACCCCTCCACTTT. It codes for CASSEGQGDNSPLHF.

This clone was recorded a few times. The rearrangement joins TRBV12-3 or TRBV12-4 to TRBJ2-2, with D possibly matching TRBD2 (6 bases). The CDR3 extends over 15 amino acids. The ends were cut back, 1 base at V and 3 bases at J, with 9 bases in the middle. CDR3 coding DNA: TGTGCCAGCAGTTTAGAACGGGACTACACCGGGGAGCTGTTTTTT. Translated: CASSLERDYTGELFF.

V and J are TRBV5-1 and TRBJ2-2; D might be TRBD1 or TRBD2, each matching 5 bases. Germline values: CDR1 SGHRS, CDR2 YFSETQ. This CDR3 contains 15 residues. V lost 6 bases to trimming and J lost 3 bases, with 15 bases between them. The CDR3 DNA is TGCGCCAGCAATCCACTCGGGACGGACACCGGGGAGCTGTTTTTT. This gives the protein CASNPLGTDTGELFF.

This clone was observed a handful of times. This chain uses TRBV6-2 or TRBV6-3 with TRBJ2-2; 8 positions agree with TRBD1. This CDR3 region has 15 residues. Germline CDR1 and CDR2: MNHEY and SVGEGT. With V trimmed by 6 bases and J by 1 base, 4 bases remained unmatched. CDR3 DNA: TGTGCCAGCAGCCCGACAGGGGAGAACACCGGGGAGCTGTTTTTT. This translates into CASSPTGENTGELFF.

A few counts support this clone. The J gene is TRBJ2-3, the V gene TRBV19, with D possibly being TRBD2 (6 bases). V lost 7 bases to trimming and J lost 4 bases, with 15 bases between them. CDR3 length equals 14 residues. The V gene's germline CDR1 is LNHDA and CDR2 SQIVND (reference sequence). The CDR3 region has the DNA TGTGCCAGTATTCGTACTAGCAATTCAGATACGCAGTATTTT. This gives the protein CASIRTSNSDTQYF.

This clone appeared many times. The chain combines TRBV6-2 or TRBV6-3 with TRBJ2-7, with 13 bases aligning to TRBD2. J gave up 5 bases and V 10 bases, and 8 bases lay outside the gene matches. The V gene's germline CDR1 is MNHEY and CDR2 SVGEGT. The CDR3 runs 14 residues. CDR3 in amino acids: CATGLAGHLHEQYF. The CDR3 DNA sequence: TGTGCCACGGGACTAGCGGGACACCTCCACGAGCAGTACTTC.

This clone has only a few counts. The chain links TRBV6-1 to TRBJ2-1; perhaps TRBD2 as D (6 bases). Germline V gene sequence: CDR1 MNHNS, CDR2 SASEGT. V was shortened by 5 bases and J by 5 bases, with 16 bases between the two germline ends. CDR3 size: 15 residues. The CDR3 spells CASSPGTYLNNEQFF. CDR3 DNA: TGTGCCAGCAGTCCCGGGACTTACTTAAACAATGAGCAGTTCTTC.

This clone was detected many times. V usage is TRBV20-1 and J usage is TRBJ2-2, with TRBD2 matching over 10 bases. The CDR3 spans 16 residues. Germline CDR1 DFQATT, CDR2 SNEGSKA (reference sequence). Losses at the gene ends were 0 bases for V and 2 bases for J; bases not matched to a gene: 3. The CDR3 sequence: CSARELAGRNTGELFF. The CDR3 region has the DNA TGCAGTGCTAGAGAACTAGCGGGGAGAAACACCGGGGAGCTGTTTTTT.

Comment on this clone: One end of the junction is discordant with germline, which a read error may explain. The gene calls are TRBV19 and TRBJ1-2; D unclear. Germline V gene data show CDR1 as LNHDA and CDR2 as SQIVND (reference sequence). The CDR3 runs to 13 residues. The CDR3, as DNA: TGTGCCAGTACCCCCGCCGTGGACTATGGCCACACCTTC. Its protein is CASTPAVDYGHTF. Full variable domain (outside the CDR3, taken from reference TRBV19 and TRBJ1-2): DGGITQSPKYLFRKEGQNVTLSCEQNLNHDAMYWYRQDPGQGLRLIYYSQIVNDFQKGDIAEGYSVSREKKESFPLTVTSAQKNPTAFYLCASTPAVDYGHTFGSGTRLTVV.

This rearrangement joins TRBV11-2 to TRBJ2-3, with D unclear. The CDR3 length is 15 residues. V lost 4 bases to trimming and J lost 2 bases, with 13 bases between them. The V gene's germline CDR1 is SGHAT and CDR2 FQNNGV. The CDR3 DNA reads TGTGCCAGCAGCTCCGACTCGAGATACACAGATACGCAGTATTTT. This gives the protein CASSSDSRYTDTQYF.

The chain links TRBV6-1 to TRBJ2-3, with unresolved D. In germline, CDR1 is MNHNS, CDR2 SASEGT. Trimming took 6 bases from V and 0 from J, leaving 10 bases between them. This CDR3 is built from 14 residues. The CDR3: CASSPSSSTDTQYF. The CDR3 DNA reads TGTGCCAGCAGCCCCTCTTCTAGCACAGATACGCAGTATTTT.

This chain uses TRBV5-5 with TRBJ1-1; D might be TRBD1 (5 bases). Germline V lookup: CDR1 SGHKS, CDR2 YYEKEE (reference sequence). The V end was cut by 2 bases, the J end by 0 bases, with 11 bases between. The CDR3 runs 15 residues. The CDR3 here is CASSFAGTVNTEAFF. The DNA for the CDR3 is TGTGCCAGCAGCTTTGCCGGGACGGTGAACACTGAAGCTTTCTTT.

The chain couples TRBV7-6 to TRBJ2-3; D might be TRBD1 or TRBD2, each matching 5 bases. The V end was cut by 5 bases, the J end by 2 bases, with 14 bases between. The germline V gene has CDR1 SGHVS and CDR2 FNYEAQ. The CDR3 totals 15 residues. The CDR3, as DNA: TGTGCCAGCAGCGGGGACGGCGGCCTCACAGATACGCAGTATTTT. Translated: CASSGDGGLTDTQYF.

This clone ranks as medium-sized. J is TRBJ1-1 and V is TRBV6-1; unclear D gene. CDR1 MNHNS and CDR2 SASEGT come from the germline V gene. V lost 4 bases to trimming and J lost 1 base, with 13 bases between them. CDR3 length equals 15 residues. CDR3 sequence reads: CASSGELEPNTEAFF. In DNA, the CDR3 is TGTGCCAGCAGTGGGGAGCTGGAGCCGAACACTGAAGCTTTCTTT.

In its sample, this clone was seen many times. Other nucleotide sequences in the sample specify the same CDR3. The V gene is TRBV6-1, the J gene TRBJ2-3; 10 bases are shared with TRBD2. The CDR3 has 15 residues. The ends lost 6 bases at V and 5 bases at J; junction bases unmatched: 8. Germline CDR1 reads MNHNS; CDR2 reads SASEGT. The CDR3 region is CASRGSSGSGDTQYF. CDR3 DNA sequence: TGTGCCAGCAGAGGTTCTAGCGGGAGCGGAGATACGCAGTATTTT.

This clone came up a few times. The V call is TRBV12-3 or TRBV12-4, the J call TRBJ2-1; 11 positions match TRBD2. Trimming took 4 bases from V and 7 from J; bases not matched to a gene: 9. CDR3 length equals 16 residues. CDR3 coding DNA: TGTGCCAGCAGTTCTTTTAGCGGGAGGGCAGGAAATGAGCAGTTCTTC. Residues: CASSSFSGRAGNEQFF.

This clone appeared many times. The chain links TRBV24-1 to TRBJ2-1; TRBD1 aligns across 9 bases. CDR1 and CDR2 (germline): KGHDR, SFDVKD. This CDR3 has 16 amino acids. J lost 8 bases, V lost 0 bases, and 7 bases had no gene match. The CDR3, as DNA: TGTGCCACCAGTGATTTGGCCGGGACAGGGAATCATGAGCAGTTCTTC. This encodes CATSDLAGTGNHEQFF.

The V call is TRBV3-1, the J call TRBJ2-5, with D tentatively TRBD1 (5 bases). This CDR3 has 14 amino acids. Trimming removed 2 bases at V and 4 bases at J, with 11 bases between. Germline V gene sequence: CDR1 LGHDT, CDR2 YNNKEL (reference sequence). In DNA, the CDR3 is TGTGCCAGCAGCCAACGGCAGGGTGGAGAGACCCAGTACTTC. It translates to CASSQRQGGETQYF.

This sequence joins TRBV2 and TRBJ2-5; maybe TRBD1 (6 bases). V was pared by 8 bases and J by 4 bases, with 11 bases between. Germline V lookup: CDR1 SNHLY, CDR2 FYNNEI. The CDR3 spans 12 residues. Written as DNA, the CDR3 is TGTGCCAGCTGCAGGGGTTTAGAGACCCAGTACTTC. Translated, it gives CASCRGLETQYF.

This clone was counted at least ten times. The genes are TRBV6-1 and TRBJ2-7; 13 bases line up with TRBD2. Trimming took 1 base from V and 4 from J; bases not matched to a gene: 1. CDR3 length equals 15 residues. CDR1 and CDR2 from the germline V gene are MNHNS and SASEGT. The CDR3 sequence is CASSEGTSGSYEQYF. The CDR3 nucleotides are TGTGCCAGCAGTGAAGGGACTAGCGGGAGTTACGAGCAGTACTTC.

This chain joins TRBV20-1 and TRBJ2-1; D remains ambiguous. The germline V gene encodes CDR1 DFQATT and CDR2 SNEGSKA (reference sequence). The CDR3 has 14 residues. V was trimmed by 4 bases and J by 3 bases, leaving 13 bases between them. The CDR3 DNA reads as TGCAGTGCTATCGGTAGCTTTATCTACAATGAGCAGTTCTTC. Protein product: CSAIGSFIYNEQFF.